This record looks at one TCR beta chain sequence and its context. It has no known antigen specificity. No clone much larger than this one lies a single base away; base qualities are absent. This specimen belongs to a study of response to subunit inactivated influenza vaccine (dated by TCRdb to the late 2010s). Describing the broader study: To follow how T cells responded to a trivalent subunit inactivated influenza vaccine, the researchers relied on deep quantitative profiling of the T cell receptor repertoire. Findings and caveats that apply to the study as a whole: The authors proposed that each seasonal influenza vaccination may bring in only a limited number of new T cells.

The library relied on RT-PCR. The sequencer was an Illumina HiSeq 2500. The public reads were reprocessed in TCRdb via fastp at Q25 and MiXCR, keeping in-frame beta chains. CDR3 protein duplicates are merged, each entry listing the most common genes and DNA. The sample includes 550,000 to 600,000 distinct CDR3 sequences, with 12% observed a single time. The top ten constitute roughly 10% of the sample. The CDR3, from cysteine to phenylalanine, totals 14 residues. Just the 42-base CDR3 DNA is kept, in frame starting at base 1. The germline V gene specifies MGHRA as CDR1 and YSYEKL as CDR2. From V the trimming removes 1 base and from J it removes 13 bases, while the gene matches leave 5 bases of the junction unaccounted for.

This TCR derives from a man aged 45-65 years who received an inactivated influenza vaccine. Donor details come from another sample of the same person, matched by shared clones. The material sequenced was PBMCs from blood, taken on the day of vaccination. The V gene is TRBV4-1 and the J gene is TRBJ1-6; TRBD1 matches 9 bases in the middle. The nucleotide sequence is given as TGCGCCAGCAGCCAAGGACAGGGGGATCGTCCCCTCCACTTT. The resulting protein is CASSQGQGDRPLHF.